These 16 T cell receptor beta chains originate from one sample sequenced in a study of CD8 T cells in ankylosing spondylitis. A single record per CDR3 protein comes from TCRdb applying MiXCR to the 5' RACE reads. The table lists tens of thousands of distinct CDR3 sequences, 11% of them singletons, with 1.3% to 1.5% in the top ten. The sample was blood, either unsorted or a sorted T cell fraction (not recorded which). The receptors stem from a male donor with ankylosing spondylitis or in good health (not recorded which).

Many counts were recorded for this clonotype. J is TRBJ1-2 and V is TRBV5-5; unclear D gene. Germline lookup yields CDR1 SGHKS and CDR2 YYEKEE (reference sequence). The CDR3 is 14 residues long. Trimming took 5 bases from V and 0 from J, leaving 11 bases between them. The CDR3 loop reads CASSLAEANYGYTF. For the CDR3, the DNA is TGTGCCAGCAGTCTAGCGGAGGCTAACTATGGCTACACCTTC.

Many counts were recorded for this clonotype. The chain couples TRBV10-3 to TRBJ2-7; TRBD1 aligns across 8 bases. CDR3 length: 14 residues. V was pared by 7 bases and J by 0 bases, with 5 bases of the junction left unmatched. The V gene's germline CDR1 is ENHRY and CDR2 SYGVKD. Here the CDR3 reads CAITEDRDSYEQYF. DNA of the CDR3: TGTGCCATCACCGAGGACAGGGACTCCTACGAGCAGTACTTC.

This clonotype was counted many times. The chain couples TRBV5-1 to TRBJ2-4; D unresolved. CDR1 is SGHRS and CDR2 is YFSETQ in the germline V gene. This CDR3 has 13 amino acids. The germline V and J ends were trimmed by 4 bases and 11 bases, with 16 bases remaining between them. This CDR3 reads CASSGGQGGVQYF. CDR3 sequence (DNA): TGCGCCAGCAGCGGTGGCCAAGGCGGCGTTCAGTACTTC. Filled out from reference TRBV5-1 and TRBJ2-4, the complete variable domain reads KAGVTQTPRYLIKTRGQQVTLSCSPISGHRSVSWYQQTPGQGLQFLFEYFSETQRNKGNFPGRFSGRQFSNSRSEMNVSTLELGDSALYLCASSGGQGGVQYFGAGTRLSVL.

This clonotype has only a few counts. The chain uses TRBV20-1 and TRBJ2-1, with D perhaps assigned TRBD1 or TRBD2 (7 bases each). Germline CDR1 and CDR2: DFQATT and SNEGSKA (reference sequence). This CDR3 region has 16 residues. The V end was cut by 3 bases, the J end by 1 base, with 16 bases between. The CDR3 DNA reads TGCAGTGCTAGCCCCTACAGGGGAGGGTCCTACAATGAGCAGTTCTTC. This gives the protein CSASPYRGGSYNEQFF.

The chain joins TRBV15 to TRBJ2-1; either TRBD1 or TRBD2 may fit D (5 bases each). V lost 1 base and J 8 bases, leaving 15 bases between the germline ends. The CDR3 consists of 15 residues. Germline V gives CDR1 LNHNV, CDR2 YYDKDF (reference sequence). CDR3 bases: TGTGCCACCAGCAGAGTCTTAATAATGGGGGATGAGCAGTTCTTC. This codes for CATSRVLIMGDEQFF. Looking up the rest from reference TRBV15 and TRBJ2-1 gives the full variable domain: DAMVIQNPRYQVTQFGKPVTLSCSQTLNHNVMYWYQQKSSQAPKLLFHYYDKDFNNEADTPDNFQSRRPNTSFCFLDIRSPGLGDTAMYLCATSRVLIMGDEQFFGPGTRLTVL.

This rearrangement joins TRBV5-1 to TRBJ2-1; D is uncertain. V gave up 4 bases and J gave up 6 bases, with 5 bases separating them. The CDR3 is 11 residues long. The V gene's germline CDR1 is SGHRS and CDR2 YFSETQ. The CDR3 is CASSHANEQFF. In nucleotides, the CDR3 is TGCGCCAGCAGCCATGCCAATGAGCAGTTCTTC.

The chain couples TRBV5-1 to TRBJ1-6; D may be TRBD1 (6 bases). The CDR3 runs 16 residues. CDR1 SGHRS and CDR2 YFSETQ come from the germline V gene. With 5 bases removed from V and 7 bases from J, the gap between germline ends came to 19 bases. CDR3 coding DNA: TGCGCCAGCAGTCCGACGCGGGGGGCGGACAATTCACCCCTCCACTTT. Translation gives CASSPTRGADNSPLHF.

This clonotype has a count of ten or more. This rearrangement joins TRBV10-3 to TRBJ2-7; D is perhaps TRBD2 (5 bases). The CDR3 is 14 residues long. Germline values: CDR1 ENHRY, CDR2 SYGVKD. V lost 3 bases and J 0 bases, leaving 9 bases between the germline ends. CDR3 nucleotides: TGTGCCATCAGTGATCAGCGGAGCTCCTACGAGCAGTACTTC. Translated, it gives CAISDQRSSYEQYF.

This clonotype was detected ten times or more. The chain links TRBV10-3 to TRBJ1-2; D is possibly TRBD1 (5 bases). V dropped 5 bases and J dropped 4 bases, with 14 bases sitting between them. The V gene's germline CDR1 is ENHRY and CDR2 SYGVKD. The length of the CDR3 is 14 residues. This CDR3 is CAISIRDAAYGYTF. The CDR3 region has the DNA TGTGCCATCAGTATAAGGGACGCCGCCTATGGCTACACCTTC.

This clonotype was detected many times. In nucleotides, the CDR3 is TGTGCCAGCAGCCCACAGGAGGCGAACACCGGGGAGCTGTTTTTT. The encoded protein is CASSPQEANTGELFF. The chain carries TRBV11-1 and TRBJ2-2; either TRBD1 or TRBD2 may fit D (5 bases each). V was trimmed by 5 bases and J by 0 bases, leaving 10 bases between them. Per the germline V gene, CDR1 is SGHAT and CDR2 is FQDESV (reference sequence). The CDR3 is 15 residues long.

This clonotype was counted at least ten times. The chain is built from TRBV12-3 or TRBV12-4 and TRBJ2-3; 10 nucleotides match TRBD1. Germline trimming cut 5 bases from V and 4 bases from J; bases unmatched to any gene: 6. The length of the CDR3 is 15 residues. For the CDR3, the DNA is TGTGCCAGCAGTCTAAGACAGGGGGCATCAGATACGCAGTATTTT. This codes for CASSLRQGASDTQYF.

This clonotype was seen many times. V is TRBV2 and J is TRBJ2-5; D is possibly TRBD2 (7 bases). The length of the CDR3 is 14 residues. Germline V gene sequence: CDR1 SNHLY, CDR2 FYNNEI. Trimming cost V 2 bases and J 4 bases, with 11 bases left between them. CDR3: CASSERGGRETQYF. The CDR3 DNA follows: TGTGCCAGCAGTGAACGCGGGGGCCGAGAGACCCAGTACTTC.

This clonotype was seen many times. The gene calls are TRBV7-8 and TRBJ2-7; D not certain. Trimming shortened V by 0 bases and J by 5 bases, and 14 bases separated the two germline ends. This CDR3 comprises 15 residues. Per germline, CDR1 SGHVS and CDR2 FQNEAQ. For the CDR3, the DNA is TGTGCCAGCAGCTTAGCCAGTCCCCCTTGGGACGAGCAGTACTTC. Translation: CASSLASPPWDEQYF.

This clonotype turned up a few times. The J gene is TRBJ2-6, the V gene TRBV2, with 8 bases fitting TRBD2. Germline lookup yields CDR1 SNHLY and CDR2 FYNNEI. The CDR3 is 17 amino acids. The J segment lost 0 bases and the V segment lost 6 bases, leaving 7 bases of the junction unmatched. CDR3 amino acids: CASSALAGPSGANVLTF. The CDR3 nucleotides are TGTGCCAGCAGCGCTCTAGCGGGTCCCTCTGGGGCCAACGTCCTGACTTTC.

The genes are TRBV28 and TRBJ1-6; tentative D call: TRBD1 (5 bases). Looked up from germline, CDR1 is MDHEN and CDR2 is SYDVKM. V was pared by 2 bases and J by 8 bases, with 13 bases between. The CDR3 is 15 amino acids. This CDR3 is CASSLAGIWDSPLHF. The DNA for the CDR3 is TGTGCCAGCAGTTTAGCAGGGATCTGGGATTCACCCCTCCACTTT.

The gene calls are TRBV5-1 and TRBJ2-7, with TRBD2 matching over 11 bases. Germline V gene data show CDR1 as SGHRS and CDR2 as YFSETQ. The junction had 7 bases not matched to a gene; V was cut back by 4 bases and J by 4 bases. The CDR3 loop spans 15 amino acids. The CDR3 coding sequence is TGCGCCAGCAGCACGGGGACTAGCGGAAGTTACGAGCAGTACTTC. As protein: CASSTGTSGSYEQYF.